The rows below give T cell receptor beta chains drawn from one sample of a study of cytomegalovirus exposure and HLA in healthy donors. Only in-frame clones appear in the TCRdb table, and some are missing; sequencing was by immunoSEQ multiplex PCR. The sample holds about 190,000 clones, less than 85% seen once. Sequencing was carried out using PBMCs. These receptor sequences come from a young man in good health and CMV-seropositive. The CDR3 runs from the conserved cysteine through the conserved F or W. The D gene is left open where the match is weak. Clone size appears in some rows only: once, few, many, or a class for an expanded clone.

TRBJ2-5,TRBV25-1,TRBD2,.,TGTGCCAGCAGTGACGGGACTAGCGGGAAAGAGACCCAGTACTTC,CASSDGTSGKETQYF
TRBJ2-7,TRBV4-3,TRBD2,.,TGCGCCAGCAGCCAGACTAGCGGGAGGGATGAGCAGTACTTC,CASSQTSGRDEQYF
TRBJ2-7,TRBV19,.,.,TGTGCCAGTAGTATAGGCAGGGGTTACTACGAGCAGTACTTC,CASSIGRGYYEQYF
TRBJ2-1,TRBV9,TRBD1,.,TGTGCCAGCAGCGTAGAGGGACAGGGGTACTTTGAGCAGTTCTTC,CASSVEGQGYFEQFF
TRBJ1-4,TRBV7-3,.,.,TGTGCCAGCAGCTTAGTGAGGGCCGGGGAGGAAAAACTGTTTTTT,CASSLVRAGEEKLFF
TRBJ2-7,TRBV6-1,TRBD1,.,TGTGCCAGCAGTGAAGGGACAGGGTGGAGGAACGAGCAGTACTTC,CASSEGTGWRNEQYF
TRBJ1-3,TRBV5-4,.,.,TGTGCCAGCAGCTCGGGACCAGGGGAGCGAAACACCATATATTTT,CASSSGPGERNTIYF
TRBJ2-3,TRBV6-5,TRBD2,few,TGTGCCAGCAGTTACTCGGGACTAGCTCACACAGATACGCAGTATTTT,CASSYSGLAHTDTQYF
TRBJ2-7,TRBV28,TRBD2,.,TGTGCCAGCAGCAGACTAGCGGGAGCCTACGAGCAGTACTTC,CASSRLAGAYEQYF
TRBJ1-2,TRBV7-9,.,few,TGTGCCAGCAGCTTAGGTGGAGGGACCGGCTACACCTTC,CASSLGGGTGYTF
TRBJ2-7,TRBV11-3,.,.,TGTGCCAGCAGCTTAGGTCAGGCGCCCTCCTACGAGCAGTACTTC,CASSLGQAPSYEQYF
TRBJ2-3,TRBV18,.,once,TGTGCCAGCTCACCCTTGTCCCTCTCCACGCAGTATTTT,CASSPLSLSTQYF
TRBJ2-3,TRBV6-5,.,.,TGTGCCAGCAGTTGGGCTAGCGGCACAGATACGCAGTATTTT,CASSWASGTDTQYF
TRBJ1-1,TRBV7-2,TRBD1,.,TGTGCCAGCAGCCCGTGGACAGGGGCTATGAACACTGAAGCTTTCTTT,CASSPWTGAMNTEAFF
TRBJ2-7,TRBV19,TRBD1,.,TGTGCCAGTCGCATTCAGGGGGTCGGCGAGCAGTACTTC,CASRIQGVGEQYF
TRBJ2-7,TRBV11-2,TRBD1,.,TGTGCCAGCAGCTTAGGTTCGGCAGGGGGCTACGAGCAGTACTTC,CASSLGSAGGYEQYF
TRBJ2-1,TRBV4-2,TRBD2,.,TGTGCCAGCAGCCAGGGGACTAGCGGGAATAATGAGCAGTTCTTC,CASSQGTSGNNEQFF
TRBJ2-7,TRBV11-1,.,.,TGTGCCAGCAGCTTAGGTGGAGGGGAAAGGAGCGAGCAGTACTTC,CASSLGGGERSEQYF
TRBJ2-1,TRBV6-1,.,few,TGTGCCAGCAGTGATGGGCTAGCCAGGGAGCAGTTCTTC,CASSDGLAREQFF
TRBJ2-1,TRBV6-6,TRBD1,few,TGTGCCAGCAGTTACTCGACGCAGGGGGTTTACAATGAGCAGTTCTTC,CASSYSTQGVYNEQFF
TRBJ2-7,TRBV7-8,.,.,TGTGCCAGCAGCTTAGGAGCCGTGTTCTCCGAGCAGTACTTC,CASSLGAVFSEQYF
TRBJ1-5,TRBV4-1,TRBD1,.,TGCGCCAGCCGCCGGGACAGGGGTAGCAATCAGCCCCAGCATTTT,CASRRDRGSNQPQHF
TRBJ2-7,TRBV5-1,TRBD1,.,TGCGCCAGCAGCCCGGGACAGGTCAAGAGCTACGAGCAGTACTTC,CASSPGQVKSYEQYF
TRBJ2-3,TRBV5-4,.,.,TGTGCCAGCAGCTTGGCCCGGGCAGATACGCAGTATTTT,CASSLARADTQYF
TRBJ2-5,TRBV19,TRBD2,.,TGTGCCAGTGCTCGACTAGCGGGAGGTTCGGAGACCCAGTACTTC,CASARLAGGSETQYF
TRBJ2-5,TRBV4-1,.,.,TGCGCCAGCAGCCGAGAACCCCGAAGTGGCGAGACCCAGTACTTC,CASSREPRSGETQYF
TRBJ1-2,TRBV18,TRBD1,.,TGTGCCAGCTCAAGGGACAGGGTAGACACCTTC,CASSRDRVDTF
TRBJ1-2,TRBV28,TRBD1,.,TGTGCCAGCAGTCTCCTACAGGGGCCCTATGGCTACACCTTC,CASSLLQGPYGYTF
TRBJ2-2,TRBV9,TRBD2,.,TGTGCCAGCCTAGCGGGAGTAACCGGGGAGCTGTTTTTT,CASLAGVTGELFF
TRBJ2-7,TRBV6-1,TRBD2,.,TGTGCCAGCAGTCCCGGACTAGCCCGAGGGGACTTC,CASSPGLARGDF
TRBJ1-6,TRBV6-6,.,once,TGTGCCAGCAGTCTGACAGGAAGGAGTTCACCCCTCCACTTT,CASSLTGRSSPLHF
TRBJ1-1,TRBV28,.,.,TGTGCCAGCACCGGTGGACGGGGGGGGGCTTTTACTGAAGCTTTCTTT,CASTGGRGGAFTEAFF
TRBJ2-1,TRBV9,.,few,TGTGCCAGCAGCGTAGAGCCTAGCCATGAGCAGTTCTTC,CASSVEPSHEQFF